This is a list of T cell receptor beta chains from one sample in a study of patients and donors after allogeneic stem cell transplantation. TCRdb re-derived calls from the RT-PCR reads in MiXCR, one entry per CDR3 protein. This table has a few hundred thousand distinct CDR3 sequences, over 12% appearing once. What was sequenced was blood, either unsorted or a sorted T cell fraction (not recorded which). Source of these receptors: a human donor who was either an allogeneic HSCT recipient or a stem cell or donor lymphocyte infusion donor (not recorded which). It is not recorded whose cells these are; they may come from a transplant donor. Both conserved end residues are part of each CDR3. Fields, in order: D gene, J gene, clone size, V gene, CDR3 protein, CDR3 DNA. The D gene is left open where the match is weak. Only some rows state a clone size, as once, few, many or a class for expanded clones.

d_gene: -
j_gene: TRBJ2-5
abundance: -
v_gene: TRBV5-5
CDR3aa: CASSSKPGPAPTETQYF
CDR3nt: TGTGCCAGCAGCTCGAAACCGGGCCCCGCCCCGACAGAGACCCAGTACTTC

d_gene: -
j_gene: TRBJ2-2
abundance: many
v_gene: TRBV7-2
CDR3aa: CASSSQGQVNTGELFF
CDR3nt: TGTGCCAGCAGCTCGCAGGGACAAGTGAACACCGGGGAGCTGTTTTTT

d_gene: -
j_gene: TRBJ2-2
abundance: -
v_gene: TRBV29-1
CDR3aa: CSVKNSWELFF
CDR3nt: TGCAGCGTCAAAAACAGTTGGGAGCTGTTTTTT

d_gene: TRBD2
j_gene: TRBJ2-7
abundance: -
v_gene: TRBV6-2/TRBV6-3
CDR3aa: CASSAAGRAGYF
CDR3nt: TGTGCCAGCAGTGCCGCCGGGAGGGCAGGGTACTTC

d_gene: -
j_gene: TRBJ2-7
abundance: many
v_gene: TRBV5-1
CDR3aa: CASSPDPASSYEQYF
CDR3nt: TGCGCCAGCAGCCCTGATCCAGCTAGCTCCTACGAGCAGTACTTC

d_gene: -
j_gene: TRBJ1-3
abundance: -
v_gene: TRBV12-3/TRBV12-4
CDR3aa: CASRPPPPGGANTIYF
CDR3nt: TGTGCCAGCAGACCCCCACCCCCGGGGGGAGCAAACACCATATATTTT

d_gene: -
j_gene: TRBJ1-2
abundance: few
v_gene: TRBV19
CDR3aa: CASTADLYGYTF
CDR3nt: TGTGCCAGTACTGCAGACCTCTATGGCTACACCTTC

d_gene: -
j_gene: TRBJ2-5
abundance: many
v_gene: TRBV28
CDR3aa: CASSLGWAQYF
CDR3nt: TGTGCCAGCAGTTTGGGGTGGGCCCAGTACTTC

d_gene: -
j_gene: TRBJ2-5
abundance: -
v_gene: TRBV30
CDR3aa: CAWSATGGGRETQYF
CDR3nt: TGTGCCTGGAGTGCAACAGGGGGCGGGAGGGAGACCCAGTACTTC

d_gene: -
j_gene: TRBJ2-6
abundance: -
v_gene: TRBV6-5
CDR3aa: CASRYFSGANVLTF
CDR3nt: TGTGCCAGCAGATACTTCTCTGGGGCCAACGTCCTGACTTTC

d_gene: -
j_gene: TRBJ1-1
abundance: many
v_gene: TRBV29-1
CDR3aa: CSVGIKVGRGAEAFF
CDR3nt: TGCAGCGTTGGCATAAAGGTCGGCAGGGGAGCTGAAGCTTTCTTT

d_gene: TRBD1
j_gene: TRBJ2-1
abundance: -
v_gene: TRBV20-1
CDR3aa: CSAKDRVPYNEQFF
CDR3nt: TGCAGTGCTAAAGACAGGGTCCCCTACAATGAGCAGTTCTTC

d_gene: -
j_gene: TRBJ1-1
abundance: many
v_gene: TRBV4-1
CDR3aa: CASSQDRPGTANTEAFF
CDR3nt: TGCGCCAGCAGCCAAGATCGCCCCGGGACGGCGAACACTGAAGCTTTCTTT

d_gene: -
j_gene: TRBJ1-4
abundance: few
v_gene: TRBV6-5
CDR3aa: CASSYMGRDEKLFF
CDR3nt: TGTGCCAGCAGTTACATGGGACGCGATGAAAAACTGTTTTTT

d_gene: -
j_gene: TRBJ2-7
abundance: -
v_gene: TRBV20-1
CDR3aa: CSARDQHSVNEQYF
CDR3nt: TGCAGTGCTAGAGATCAACATAGCGTAAACGAGCAGTACTTC

d_gene: TRBD2
j_gene: TRBJ2-1
abundance: few
v_gene: TRBV6-1
CDR3aa: CASSLTPTREVDEQFF
CDR3nt: TGTGCCAGCAGCCTTACTCCGACGCGGGAGGTTGATGAGCAGTTCTTC

d_gene: -
j_gene: TRBJ2-3
abundance: few
v_gene: TRBV20-1
CDR3aa: CSARAPGTGPDTQYF
CDR3nt: TGCAGTGCTAGAGCCCCTGGCACGGGCCCAGATACGCAGTATTTT

d_gene: -
j_gene: TRBJ1-6
abundance: few
v_gene: TRBV7-2
CDR3aa: CASSLRRFNSPLHF
CDR3nt: TGTGCCAGCAGCTTAAGAAGGTTTAATTCACCCCTCCACTTT

d_gene: -
j_gene: TRBJ1-2
abundance: many
v_gene: TRBV24-1
CDR3aa: CATWDGRFGYTF
CDR3nt: TGTGCCACCTGGGACGGACGATTTGGCTACACCTTC

d_gene: TRBD1
j_gene: TRBJ1-5
abundance: many
v_gene: TRBV27
CDR3aa: CASRTGFLPQHF
CDR3nt: TGTGCCAGCAGGACAGGGTTTCTGCCCCAGCATTTT

d_gene: -
j_gene: TRBJ1-3
abundance: few
v_gene: TRBV27
CDR3aa: CASSPNTWAGNTIYF
CDR3nt: TGTGCCAGCAGTCCCAATACTTGGGCTGGAAACACCATATATTTT

d_gene: -
j_gene: TRBJ1-2
abundance: -
v_gene: TRBV27
CDR3aa: CASSSFTGLVGYTF
CDR3nt: TGTGCCAGCAGCTCTTTTACAGGGTTGGTTGGCTACACCTTC

d_gene: -
j_gene: TRBJ1-1
abundance: few
v_gene: TRBV6-5
CDR3aa: CASSYARRGDTEAFF
CDR3nt: TGTGCCAGCAGTTACGCTCGCCGGGGGGACACTGAAGCTTTCTTT

d_gene: -
j_gene: TRBJ1-1
abundance: few
v_gene: TRBV7-3
CDR3aa: CASSPSGGMRTEAFF
CDR3nt: TGTGCCAGCAGCCCCAGTGGGGGAATGAGGACTGAAGCTTTCTTT

d_gene: -
j_gene: TRBJ1-1
abundance: many
v_gene: TRBV12-5
CDR3aa: CASARSGGRNTEAFF
CDR3nt: TGTGCTAGTGCGCGGTCGGGGGGGCGGAATACTGAAGCTTTCTTT

d_gene: -
j_gene: TRBJ2-5
abundance: few
v_gene: TRBV6-1
CDR3aa: CASIDGTLIQETQYF
CDR3nt: TGTGCCAGCATTGACGGTACCCTCATCCAAGAGACCCAGTACTTC

d_gene: TRBD1
j_gene: TRBJ2-5
abundance: -
v_gene: TRBV2
CDR3aa: CASRATGVETQYF
CDR3nt: TGTGCCAGCAGGGCAACAGGGGTAGAGACCCAGTACTTC

d_gene: -
j_gene: TRBJ1-4
abundance: -
v_gene: TRBV2
CDR3aa: CASRRTKGSEKLFF
CDR3nt: TGTGCCAGCAGGAGGACGAAAGGCAGCGAAAAACTGTTTTTT

d_gene: -
j_gene: TRBJ1-5
abundance: many
v_gene: TRBV28
CDR3aa: CASTPTAINQPQHF
CDR3nt: TGTGCCAGCACCCCGACGGCAATCAATCAGCCCCAGCATTTT

d_gene: -
j_gene: TRBJ1-1
abundance: -
v_gene: TRBV29-1
CDR3aa: CSVWGGANTEAFF
CDR3nt: TGCAGCGTTTGGGGTGGGGCAAACACTGAAGCTTTCTTT

d_gene: TRBD1
j_gene: TRBJ2-7
abundance: few
v_gene: TRBV5-1
CDR3aa: CASSLTTPGQGAYEQYF
CDR3nt: TGCGCCAGCAGCTTGACGACCCCGGGACAGGGGGCCTACGAGCAGTACTTC

d_gene: TRBD1
j_gene: TRBJ2-5
abundance: -
v_gene: TRBV4-2
CDR3aa: CASSQYDRAATQYF
CDR3nt: TGTGCCAGCAGCCAGTATGACAGGGCGGCGACCCAGTACTTC

d_gene: TRBD1
j_gene: TRBJ1-1
abundance: -
v_gene: TRBV7-3
CDR3aa: CASSSTGGEGAFF
CDR3nt: TGTGCCAGCAGCTCGACAGGGGGTGAAGGAGCTTTCTTT

d_gene: -
j_gene: TRBJ2-1
abundance: -
v_gene: TRBV5-1
CDR3aa: CASSLQPERDLYNEQFF
CDR3nt: TGCGCCAGCAGCTTGCAGCCCGAACGGGACTTATACAATGAGCAGTTCTTC

d_gene: -
j_gene: TRBJ1-1
abundance: many
v_gene: TRBV4-3
CDR3aa: CASSRAVNTEAFF
CDR3nt: TGCGCCAGCAGCCGTGCCGTGAACACTGAAGCTTTCTTT

d_gene: -
j_gene: TRBJ1-1
abundance: -
v_gene: TRBV29-1
CDR3aa: CSADQMNTEAFF
CDR3nt: TGCAGCGCAGACCAGATGAACACTGAAGCTTTCTTT

d_gene: -
j_gene: TRBJ2-7
abundance: few
v_gene: TRBV9
CDR3aa: CASSKAQGSYEQYF
CDR3nt: TGTGCCAGCAGCAAGGCACAGGGTTCATACGAGCAGTACTTC

d_gene: TRBD1
j_gene: TRBJ1-5
abundance: many
v_gene: TRBV5-1
CDR3aa: CASSPGTGGHQPQHF
CDR3nt: TGTGCCAGCAGTCCCGGGACAGGGGGTCATCAGCCCCAGCATTTT

d_gene: -
j_gene: TRBJ2-7
abundance: many
v_gene: TRBV12-3/TRBV12-4
CDR3aa: CASSPHGPPSSYEQYF
CDR3nt: TGTGCCAGCTCGCCCCACGGGCCGCCAAGCTCCTACGAGCAGTACTTC

d_gene: TRBD1
j_gene: TRBJ1-6
abundance: -
v_gene: TRBV2
CDR3aa: CASGQGESYNSPLHF
CDR3nt: TGTGCCAGCGGTCAGGGGGAATCCTATAATTCACCCCTCCACTTT

d_gene: -
j_gene: TRBJ2-2
abundance: many
v_gene: TRBV5-1
CDR3aa: CATAIGVTGELFF
CDR3nt: TGCGCCACCGCCATTGGGGTAACCGGGGAGCTGTTTTTT

d_gene: -
j_gene: TRBJ2-7
abundance: -
v_gene: TRBV3-1
CDR3aa: CASNRGGPYEQYF
CDR3nt: TGTGCCAGCAACCGTGGGGGGCCCTACGAGCAGTACTTC

d_gene: TRBD2
j_gene: TRBJ2-7
abundance: few
v_gene: TRBV10-1
CDR3aa: CASRNGLVYEQYF
CDR3nt: TGCGCCAGCAGGAACGGACTAGTGTACGAGCAGTACTTC

d_gene: -
j_gene: TRBJ2-1
abundance: many
v_gene: TRBV5-1
CDR3aa: CASSLDRERVF
CDR3nt: TGCGCCAGCAGCTTGGACCGGGAGCGGGTCTTC

d_gene: -
j_gene: TRBJ1-2
abundance: -
v_gene: TRBV7-9
CDR3aa: CASSLPGSGYGYTF
CDR3nt: TGTGCCAGCAGCTTACCGGGGTCGGGCTATGGCTACACCTTC

d_gene: TRBD1
j_gene: TRBJ1-6
abundance: few
v_gene: TRBV6-1
CDR3aa: CATFKGQGSSPLHF
CDR3nt: TGTGCCACGTTTAAGGGACAGGGATCTTCACCCCTCCACTTT